This T cell receptor beta chain was documented in a study of cytotoxic CD8 clonotypes in ibrutinib-treated CLL. About the research overall: Patient counts were 11 relapsed/refractory, some 16 treatment-naive and around 17 IGHV unmutated. Findings of the study overall: Clonality grew at ibrutinib response; at progression, it decreased back toward baseline.

Libraries of TCR beta were made from about 1.8 micrograms of genomic DNA that came from cryopreserved PBMCs. The table came from immunoSEQ multiplex PCR; TCRdb's copy has only in-frame clones and leaves some out. The sample has about 250,000 clones, roughly 70% seen once. A word on this clone: Its antigen remains unknown.

The length of the CDR3 is 16 residues. V was shortened by 2 bases and J by 1 base, with 14 bases between the two germline ends. The germline CDR1 and CDR2 sequences are SQVTM and ANQGSEA. The source of this sequence is a human donor with chronic lymphocytic leukemia. The source material was PBMCs, sampled after 24 months of ibrutinib treatment. The chain links TRBV29-1 to TRBJ2-2, with D perhaps matching TRBD1 or TRBD2 (5 bases each). CDR3 in DNA: TGCAGCGTTGAAAGGGATGGGGGTATGAACACCGGGGAGCTGTTTTTT. This sequence encodes CSVERDGGMNTGELFF.